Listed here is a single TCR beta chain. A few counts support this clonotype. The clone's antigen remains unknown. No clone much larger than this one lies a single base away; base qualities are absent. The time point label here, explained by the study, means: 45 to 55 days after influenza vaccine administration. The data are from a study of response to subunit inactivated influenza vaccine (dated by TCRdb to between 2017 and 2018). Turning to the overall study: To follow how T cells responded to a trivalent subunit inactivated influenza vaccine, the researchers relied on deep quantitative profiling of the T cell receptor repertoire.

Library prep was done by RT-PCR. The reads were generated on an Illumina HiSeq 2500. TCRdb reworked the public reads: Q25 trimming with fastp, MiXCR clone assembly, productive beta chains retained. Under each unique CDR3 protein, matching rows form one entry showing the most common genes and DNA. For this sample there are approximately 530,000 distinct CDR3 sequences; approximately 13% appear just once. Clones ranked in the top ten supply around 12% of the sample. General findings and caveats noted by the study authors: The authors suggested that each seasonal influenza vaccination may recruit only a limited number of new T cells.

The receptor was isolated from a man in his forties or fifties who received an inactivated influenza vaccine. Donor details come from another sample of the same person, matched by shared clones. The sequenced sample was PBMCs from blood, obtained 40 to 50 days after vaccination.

The nucleotide sequence reads as follows: TGTGCCATCAGCACAGGGGGCTCGAACACTGAAGCTTTCTTT. This translates into CAISTGGSNTEAFF. Recombination joined TRBV10-3 with TRBJ1-1, and 9 junctional nucleotides match TRBD1. CDR1 and CDR2 are read off the germline V gene as ENHRY and SYGVKD. V loses 6 bases at its end and J loses 1 base; junction bases beyond the gene matches: 3. Including cysteine and phenylalanine, the CDR3 has 14 amino acids. Only the CDR3 DNA is retained, 42 bases long and in frame from the first base.